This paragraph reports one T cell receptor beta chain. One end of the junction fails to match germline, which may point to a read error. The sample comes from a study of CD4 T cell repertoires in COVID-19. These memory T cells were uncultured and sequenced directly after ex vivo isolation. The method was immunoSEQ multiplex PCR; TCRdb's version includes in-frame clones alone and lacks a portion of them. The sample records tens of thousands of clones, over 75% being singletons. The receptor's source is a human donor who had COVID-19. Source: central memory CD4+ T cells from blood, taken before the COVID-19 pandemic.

CDR3 DNA sequence: TGTGCCCGGAGTGTAGGAGGTTATGCTTTCTTT. Amino acid sequence: CARSVGGYAFF. The rearrangement joins TRBV30 to TRBJ1-1; D not certain. The CDR3 loop spans 11 amino acids. Per the germline V gene, CDR1 is GTSNPN and CDR2 is SVGIG (reference sequence).